Following are 28 T cell receptor beta chains from one sample sequenced in a study of T cells after yellow fever vaccination. TCRdb passed the 5' RACE reads through MiXCR, listing each CDR3 protein once. The sample shows around 350,000 distinct CDR3 sequences, approximately 6% of them seen only once. The sample consisted of PBMCs, taken 5 days after the yellow fever booster vaccination. Receptors were obtained from a man between 25 and 39 years old who received the YFV17D yellow fever vaccine.

The chain recombines TRBV5-1 with TRBJ2-7; D remains ambiguous. Per the germline V gene, CDR1 is SGHRS and CDR2 is YFSETQ. The CDR3 runs 14 residues. Trimming cost V 4 bases and J 7 bases, with 18 bases left between them. CDR3 DNA: TGCGCCAGCAGCCCACCGACCGGGTACGGTGAGCAGTACTTC. Protein product: CASSPPTGYGEQYF.

V is TRBV7-8 and J is TRBJ2-1, with D tentatively TRBD1 or TRBD2 (5 bases each). The CDR3 is 11 amino acids. Trimming removed 5 bases from V and 15 bases from J, with 14 bases in between. CDR1 SGHVS and CDR2 FQNEAQ come from the germline V gene. CDR3 in DNA: TGTGCCAGCAGCCCCGGGGACCCCCGGTTCTTC. It encodes CASSPGDPRFF.

This clonotype was counted ten times or more. The gene calls are TRBV10-1 and TRBJ2-7; 7 bases agree with TRBD1. Germline loops: CDR1 WNHNN, CDR2 SYGVQD (reference sequence). V trimming: 0 bases; J trimming: 2 bases; junction bases outside the gene matches: 4. CDR3 length: 15 amino acids. The chain's CDR3 is CASSESGDRAYEQYF. CDR3 DNA sequence: TGCGCCAGCAGTGAGTCGGGTGACAGGGCCTACGAGCAGTACTTC.

This clonotype has just a few counts. The rearrangement joins TRBV25-1 to TRBJ1-6; D not certain. CDR1 and CDR2 from the germline V gene are MGHDK and SYGVNS. CDR3 length: 14 residues. V was shortened by 1 base and J by 9 bases, with 10 bases between the two germline ends. As DNA, the CDR3 is TGTGCCAGCAGTGAATTCGGAGTGGCTTCACCCCTCCACTTT. Protein sequence: CASSEFGVASPLHF.

This clonotype came up many times. The CDR3 DNA sequence: TGTGCCAGCAGCCTACTAGCGGGCCTGACCGGGGCCAACGTCCTGACTTTC. It encodes CASSLLAGLTGANVLTF. This chain connects TRBV28 to TRBJ2-6, with 9 bases lining up with TRBD2. Germline V gene lookup returns CDR1 MDHEN and CDR2 SYDVKM. This CDR3 spans 17 amino acids. Trimming cost V 6 bases and J 4 bases; bases outside gene matches: 10. Filled out from reference TRBV28 and TRBJ2-6, the complete variable domain reads DVKVTQSSRYLVKRTGEKVFLECVQDMDHENMFWYRQDPGLGLRLIYFSYDVKMKEKGDIPEGYSVSREKKERFSLILESASTNQTSMYLCASSLLAGLTGANVLTFGAGSRLTVL.

This clonotype has just a few counts. The rearrangement uses TRBV30 and TRBJ1-5; D gene unclear. The CDR3 runs to 13 residues. V shed 0 bases and J shed 4 bases, with 7 bases lying between them. Germline V gene data show CDR1 as GTSNPN and CDR2 as SVGIG (reference sequence). The CDR3 sequence is CAWSVRRNQPQHF. DNA for the CDR3: TGTGCCTGGAGTGTACGTCGAAATCAGCCCCAGCATTTT.

This clonotype was picked up many times. This chain connects TRBV3-1 to TRBJ1-1; D is perhaps TRBD1 (5 bases). Looked up from germline, CDR1 is LGHDT and CDR2 is YNNKEL (reference sequence). The CDR3 is 14 amino acids. V dropped 3 bases and J dropped 1 base, with 9 bases sitting between them. The CDR3 DNA is TGTGCCAGCAGCCACCATCAGGGGAACACTGAAGCTTTCTTT. Encoded protein: CASSHHQGNTEAFF.

The chain links TRBV20-1 to TRBJ2-2; TRBD1 agrees at 12 bases. In germline, CDR1 is DFQATT, CDR2 SNEGSKA (reference sequence). With V trimmed by 3 bases and J by 5 bases, 7 bases remained unmatched. The CDR3 extends over 16 amino acids. The CDR3 sequence: CSASGTGGRETGELFF. CDR3 in DNA: TGCAGTGCTAGTGGGACAGGGGGCCGCGAAACCGGGGAGCTGTTTTTT.

CDR3 nucleotides: TGTGCCAGCAGCCAGTTAGTGTCTAGCGGGTACAATGAGCAGTTCTTC. Translating gives CASSQLVSSGYNEQFF. The gene calls are TRBV11-2 and TRBJ2-1, with TRBD2 matching 8 bases. CDR3 size: 16 residues. Germline trimming cut 5 bases from V and 4 bases from J; bases unmatched to any gene: 10. The V gene's germline CDR1 is SGHAT and CDR2 FQNNGV.

This clonotype was seen repeatedly, ten times or more. The chain carries TRBV12-3 or TRBV12-4 and TRBJ2-2; 7 bases match TRBD1. The CDR3 is made up of 17 amino acids. The ends lost 4 bases at V and 0 bases at J; junction bases unmatched: 8. The DNA of the CDR3 is TGTGCCAGCAGTTCCCTCCGAAGGGGGCCGAACACCGGGGAGCTGTTTTTT. It codes for CASSSLRRGPNTGELFF.

This clonotype was observed a handful of times. The rearrangement joins TRBV11-2 to TRBJ2-5; tentatively, D is TRBD2 (5 bases). Germline CDR1 reads SGHAT; CDR2 reads FQNNGV. V was shortened by 5 bases and J by 0 bases, with 7 bases between the two germline ends. The CDR3 has 13 residues. The CDR3 DNA reads as TGTGCCAGCAGCGCCGGGAACCAAGAGACCCAGTACTTC. Translating it yields CASSAGNQETQYF.

This clonotype was counted many times. This sequence joins TRBV7-3 and TRBJ1-6; D is perhaps TRBD1 (6 bases). The ends were cut back, 1 base at V and 8 bases at J, with 12 bases in the middle. Germline values: CDR1 SGHTA, CDR2 FQGTGA. The CDR3 has 15 amino acids. This CDR3 is CASSLMGGPDSPLHF. The CDR3 nucleotides read TGTGCCAGCAGCTTAATGGGGGGCCCCGATTCACCCCTCCACTTT. Drawing the rest from reference TRBV7-3 and TRBJ1-6, the complete variable domain is GAGVSQTPSNKVTEKGKYVELRCDPISGHTALYWYRQSLGQGPEFLIYFQGTGAADDSGLPNDRFFAVRPEGSVSTLKIQRTERGDSAVYLCASSLMGGPDSPLHFGNGTRLTVT.

In this sample, this clonotype turned up a few times. This chain joins TRBV7-8 and TRBJ2-2; the D is unclear. The V gene's germline CDR1 is SGHVS and CDR2 FQNEAQ. The CDR3 loop spans 13 amino acids. The ends were cut back, 5 bases at V and 2 bases at J, with 6 bases in the middle. Here the CDR3 reads CASSTRNTGELFF. In DNA, the CDR3 is TGTGCCAGCAGCACCCGAAACACCGGGGAGCTGTTTTTT.

V usage is TRBV11-2 and J usage is TRBJ2-7, with D perhaps given as TRBD1 or TRBD2 (5 bases each). From germline, CDR1 is SGHAT and CDR2 FQNNGV. The CDR3 runs 14 residues. Trimming removed 1 base from V and 5 bases from J, with 12 bases in between. CDR3 residues: CASSLGGTSNEQYF. Here the CDR3 DNA reads TGTGCCAGCAGCTTAGGTGGGACCTCAAACGAGCAGTACTTC.

Only a few counts were recorded for this clonotype. V usage is TRBV25-1 and J usage is TRBJ2-7; D is uncertain. The CDR3 is 13 amino acids. With 6 bases removed from V and 6 bases from J, the gap between germline ends came to 15 bases. Germline V gene lookup returns CDR1 MGHDK and CDR2 SYGVNS. The chain's CDR3 is CASSEGVQPEQYF. In DNA form, the CDR3 reads TGTGCCAGCAGCGAAGGCGTACAACCCGAGCAGTACTTC.

A few counts support this clonotype. This sequence joins TRBV5-1 and TRBJ2-7; a possible D gene is TRBD1 (6 bases). Trimming removed 0 bases from V and 6 bases from J, with 13 bases in between. The germline CDR1 and CDR2 sequences are SGHRS and YFSETQ. The CDR3 spans 14 residues. This CDR3 reads CASSLAQGFGEQYF. CDR3 sequence (DNA): TGCGCCAGCAGCTTGGCGCAGGGGTTCGGCGAGCAGTACTTC.

This clonotype was detected ten times or more. The chain joins TRBV5-1 to TRBJ2-7; TRBD1 matches at 9 bases. The CDR3 has 14 residues. J was trimmed by 2 bases and V by 4 bases; bases with no gene match: 4. Germline lookup yields CDR1 SGHRS and CDR2 YFSETQ. As DNA, the CDR3 is TGCGCCAGCAGCCACGGACAGGGGACCTACGAGCAGTACTTC. This gives the protein CASSHGQGTYEQYF.

This clonotype occurred many times. CDR3 in amino acids: CASSPRTSGSNEQFF. As DNA, the CDR3 is TGCGCCAGCAGCCCTAGGACTAGCGGGAGCAATGAGCAGTTCTTC. The rearrangement links TRBV5-1 to TRBJ2-1; 13 bases map to TRBD2. V gave up 4 bases and J gave up 6 bases; unmatched junction bases: 4. CDR3 length: 15 residues. Per the germline V gene, CDR1 is SGHRS and CDR2 is YFSETQ.

The chain is built from TRBV7-2 and TRBJ1-2; weak D call: TRBD1 (6 bases). V was cut by 5 bases and J by 8 bases, with 15 bases left in between. CDR1 is SGHTA and CDR2 is FQGNSA in the germline V gene. CDR3 length: 13 amino acids. CDR3 sequence reads: CASSTGPSGGYTF. In nucleotides, the CDR3 is TGTGCCAGCAGCACAGGGCCTTCTGGCGGCTACACCTTC.

This clonotype was seen at least ten times. The rearrangement links TRBV25-1 to TRBJ1-5, with 7 bases lining up with TRBD1. CDR3 size: 14 residues. J gave up 4 bases and V 6 bases, and 6 bases lay outside the gene matches. Per germline, CDR1 MGHDK and CDR2 SYGVNS. The chain's CDR3 is CASRETGLNQPQHF. CDR3 bases: TGTGCCAGCAGGGAGACAGGGCTAAATCAGCCCCAGCATTTT.

The V and J genes are TRBV20-1 and TRBJ2-3; no firm D call. Between the trimmed V and J ends, which lost 7 bases and 1 base, there was a span of 15 bases. Germline CDR1 and CDR2: DFQATT and SNEGSKA (reference sequence). The length of the CDR3 is 14 residues. CDR3: CSVDPGEGTDTQYF. In DNA form, the CDR3 reads TGCAGTGTTGATCCGGGCGAGGGCACAGATACGCAGTATTTT.

This clonotype showed up many times. This chain connects TRBV28 to TRBJ2-2, with TRBD2 matching 15 bases. The CDR3 extends over 18 amino acids. With V trimmed by 5 bases and J by 7 bases, 11 bases remained unmatched. CDR1 is MDHEN, CDR2 SYDVKM, per germline. The chain's CDR3 is CASSPGLAGGYFVGELFF. The CDR3, as DNA: TGTGCCAGCAGTCCAGGACTAGCGGGAGGGTATTTTGTCGGGGAGCTGTTTTTT.

The genes are TRBV20-1 and TRBJ2-7; the match to TRBD2 covers 7 bases. Germline-derived CDR1 and CDR2 are DFQATT and SNEGSKA (reference sequence). The V segment lost 5 bases and the J segment 2 bases; nucleotides outside the gene matches: 12. This CDR3 region has 15 residues. In nucleotides, the CDR3 is TGCAGTGCTCCGGGGTGGTCTAGCGGCACCTACGAGCAGTACTTC. This gives the protein CSAPGWSSGTYEQYF.

This clonotype appeared a few times. The CDR3 reads CASSEEGIGELFF. CDR3 nucleotide sequence: TGTGCCAGCAGTGAAGAGGGGATCGGGGAGCTGTTTTTT. The gene calls are TRBV25-1 and TRBJ2-2, with D perhaps matching TRBD1 or TRBD2 (5 bases each). The V end lost 2 bases, the J end lost 7 bases, and 8 bases lay between the germline ends. Per germline, CDR1 MGHDK and CDR2 SYGVNS. The CDR3 sequence is 13 residues long.

V and J are TRBV12-2 and TRBJ2-7; the table's D call, TRBD2, was not checked against the DNA. TRBV12-2 is listed as a pseudogene. The CDR3 length is 15 residues. The chain's CDR3 is CASRLRWEPLGEQYF. The CDR3 region has the DNA TGTGCAAGTCGCTTAAGGTGGGAGCCTTTAGGCGAGCAGTACTTC.

At least ten counts were recorded for this clonotype. The chain carries TRBV7-9 and TRBJ2-1, with TRBD2 matching 11 bases. V dropped 1 base and J dropped 8; count of bases not matched to a gene: 4. The germline gives CDR1 SEHNR, CDR2 FQNEAQ (reference sequence). This CDR3 contains 15 residues. CDR3 in DNA: TGTGCCAGCAGCTTAGTAGCGGGAGGGCGTTATGAGCAGTTCTTC. It codes for CASSLVAGGRYEQFF.

This clonotype was observed a handful of times. The chain employs TRBV12-3 or TRBV12-4 and TRBJ1-6; a weak D match, TRBD1 (5 bases). V was pared by 5 bases and J by 7 bases, with 12 bases between. This CDR3 has 14 amino acids. This chain's CDR3 is CASSQSTVNSPLHF. The CDR3 region has the DNA TGTGCCAGCAGTCAATCGACAGTAAATTCACCCCTCCACTTT.

This sequence joins TRBV7-8 and TRBJ2-1; possibly TRBD2 for D (6 bases). The V and J ends lost 1 base and 6 bases respectively, with 7 bases between them. Germline V gene sequence: CDR1 SGHVS, CDR2 FQNEAQ. The CDR3 sequence is 13 residues long. The CDR3 protein is CASSLDSGNEQFF. As DNA, the CDR3 is TGTGCCAGCAGCTTAGATAGCGGCAATGAGCAGTTCTTC.